The T cell receptor beta chain under discussion was sequenced for a study of OX40 agonist ivuxolimab in advanced cancers. Study-level points and caveats: The work left the antigen specificity of expanded peripheral T cells undetermined. By week 6 at 0.1 to 3.0 mg/kg, blood CD4+ and CD8+ T cells had expanded clonally.

A remark on this clone: Its antigen remains unidentified.

TCRdb's table, derived via immunoSEQ multiplex PCR, lists solely in-frame clones and lacks some. The sample lists approximately 40,000 clones; approximately 90% were seen once. The sequencing used CD4+ or CD8+ T cells sorted from blood, collected in a trial of the OX40 agonist ivuxolimab. The TCR originated in an adult with an advanced solid tumor such as melanoma, head and neck, liver or kidney cancer.

The chain's CDR3 is CASSLAGAGELFF. DNA of the CDR3: TGTGCCAGTAGTCTCGCGGGAGCCGGGGAGCTGTTTTTT. V gene TRBV19 combines with J gene TRBJ2-2; TRBD2 agrees at 7 bases. Trimming removed 5 bases from V and 6 bases from J; junction bases left unmatched: 3. CDR1 and CDR2 (germline): LNHDA, SQIVND (reference sequence). The length of the CDR3 is 13 residues.